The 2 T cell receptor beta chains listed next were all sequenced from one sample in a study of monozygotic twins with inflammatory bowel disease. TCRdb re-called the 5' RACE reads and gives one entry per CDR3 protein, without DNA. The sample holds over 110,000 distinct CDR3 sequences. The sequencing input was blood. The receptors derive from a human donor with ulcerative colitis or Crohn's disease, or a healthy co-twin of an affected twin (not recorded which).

The CDR3 sequence is CASSSSLGASLAQHF. The chain combines TRBV13 with TRBJ1-5. Germline CDR1 is PRHDT and CDR2 is FYEKMQ (reference sequence). The CDR3 contains 15 residues.

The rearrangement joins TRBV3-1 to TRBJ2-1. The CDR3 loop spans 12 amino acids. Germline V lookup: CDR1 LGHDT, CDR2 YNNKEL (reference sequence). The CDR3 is CASSQQYNEQFF.